This TCR beta chain stems from a study of blood T cell repertoires in COVID-19. Study summary: The study drew acute and convalescent COVID-19 samples from the United States, Italy and Spain. Nucleic acid was either cDNA or gDNA, and it came from T cells, B-cell-depleted T cells, or PBMCs.

In regard to this clone: The same CDR3 is also encoded by other DNA sequences in this sample.

Here immunoSEQ multiplex PCR was the method, and the copy in TCRdb shows in-frame clones only, minus some. The top ten clones hold over 10% of a sample with 150,000 to 200,000 clones, over 80% of them seen once. The V end was cut by 2 bases, the J end by 1 base, with 8 bases between. Germline loops: CDR1 MDHEN, CDR2 SYDVKM. This CDR3 has 14 amino acids. Recruitment covered about 25 US areas and drew participants whose ages spanned 18 to 89 years. Researchers sorted participants into cohorts using their self-reported clinical history. Material: PBMCs or T cells enriched from blood (not recorded which). The sequence came from a woman aged 55-70 years who had recovered from COVID-19. J is TRBJ1-2 and V is TRBV28; D might be TRBD1 (6 bases). The CDR3 protein is CASSLQGSNYGYTF. CDR3 bases: TGTGCCAGCAGTTTACAGGGGAGTAACTATGGCTACACCTTC.